A single sample gave rise to the 27 T cell receptor beta chains below, sequenced in a study of cytotoxic CD8 clonotypes in ibrutinib-treated CLL. Measured with immunoSEQ multiplex PCR; TCRdb has only the in-frame clones, and not every one. This table has about 120,000 clones, 50% to 65% appearing once. The source was PBMCs, collected after 24 months of ibrutinib treatment. These TCRs come from a human donor with chronic lymphocytic leukemia.

V is TRBV11-2 and J is TRBJ2-2; a weak D match, TRBD2 (6 bases). CDR3 length: 14 amino acids. Trimming shortened V by 2 bases and J by 6 bases, and 10 bases separated the two germline ends. Germline lookup yields CDR1 SGHAT and CDR2 FQNNGV. The CDR3 loop is CASSLWGESGELFF. In DNA, the CDR3 is TGTGCCAGCAGCTTATGGGGGGAATCCGGGGAGCTGTTTTTT.

This clone has just a few counts. The chain joins TRBV5-5 to TRBJ2-7; TRBD1 or TRBD2 may be the D gene (5 bases each). The CDR3 length is 12 residues. Germline CDR1 is SGHKS and CDR2 is YYEKEE (reference sequence). V dropped 9 bases and J dropped 6 bases, with 16 bases sitting between them. The CDR3: CATGAGKGEQYF. In DNA form, the CDR3 reads TGTGCCACCGGGGCAGGGAAAGGCGAGCAGTACTTC.

V gene TRBV7-9 combines with J gene TRBJ2-1, with 10 bases aligning to TRBD2. This CDR3 is built from 17 residues. CDR1 SEHNR and CDR2 FQNEAQ come from the germline V gene (reference sequence). The V gene end was trimmed by 5 bases and the J gene end by 0 bases; junction bases not matched to a gene: 7. CDR3 sequence: CASSATPSGGSYNEQFF. CDR3 DNA sequence: TGTGCCAGCAGCGCGACCCCTAGCGGGGGCTCCTACAATGAGCAGTTCTTC.

The chain is built from TRBV19 and TRBJ1-5, with D unresolved. Germline CDR1 reads LNHDA; CDR2 reads SQIVND (reference sequence). The CDR3 extends over 13 amino acids. The V end lost 3 bases, the J end lost 7 bases, and 10 bases lay between the germline ends. The CDR3: CASSILEDQPQHF. As DNA, the CDR3 is TGTGCCAGTAGTATTCTTGAAGACCAGCCCCAGCATTTT.

The rearrangement links TRBV10-3 to TRBJ1-3; possibly TRBD1 for D (5 bases). Looked up from germline, CDR1 is ENHRY and CDR2 is SYGVKD. The CDR3 has 15 amino acids. Trimming removed 5 bases from V and 1 base from J, with 12 bases in between. CDR3 in amino acids: CAISTGTESGNTIYF. CDR3 nucleotide sequence: TGTGCCATCAGTACCGGGACTGAGTCTGGAAACACCATATATTTT.

The chain combines TRBV30 with TRBJ1-2; D is undetermined. The V gene lost 0 bases and the J gene lost 7 bases, with 18 bases spanning the gap. This CDR3 region has 15 residues. Germline V gene data show CDR1 as GTSNPN and CDR2 as SVGIG (reference sequence). The CDR3 here is CAWSVPPDGGRGYTF. The CDR3 nucleotides are TGTGCCTGGAGTGTACCTCCTGATGGAGGACGTGGCTACACCTTC.

J is TRBJ1-6 and V is TRBV28, with D unclear. This CDR3 contains 14 residues. Per the germline V gene, CDR1 is MDHEN and CDR2 is SYDVKM. Trimming left V 2 bases short and J 11 bases short, with 13 bases between. DNA of the CDR3: TGTGCCAGCAGTTTACAAGGGCTCGAAGCACCCCTCCACTTT. Translation: CASSLQGLEAPLHF. Drawing the rest from reference TRBV28 and TRBJ1-6, the complete variable domain is DVKVTQSSRYLVKRTGEKVFLECVQDMDHENMFWYRQDPGLGLRLIYFSYDVKMKEKGDIPEGYSVSREKKERFSLILESASTNQTSMYLCASSLQGLEAPLHFGNGTRLTVT.

This chain uses TRBV30 with TRBJ2-5; 7 nucleotides align to TRBD2. The CDR3 totals 13 residues. Germline CDR1 reads GTSNPN; CDR2 reads SVGIG (reference sequence). V lost 8 bases and J lost 7; bases outside the gene matches: 13. CDR3 sequence (DNA): TGTGCCCGGGACCTGACTGGGGGGGGGACCCAGTACTTC. Residues: CARDLTGGGTQYF.

The chain has TRBV28 and TRBJ2-3; 8 bases fit TRBD1. The CDR3 consists of 13 residues. Germline CDR1 is MDHEN and CDR2 is SYDVKM. Losses at the gene ends were 9 bases for V and 6 bases for J; bases not matched to a gene: 8. The CDR3 loop reads CASVQGAKDTQYF. The CDR3 DNA is TGTGCCAGTGTTCAGGGGGCTAAGGATACGCAGTATTTT.

The V gene is TRBV28, the J gene TRBJ2-7; D is perhaps TRBD1 or TRBD2 (5 bases each). Trimming pared 8 bases from V and 0 bases from J, leaving 14 bases between. The CDR3 contains 14 residues. The germline V gene encodes CDR1 MDHEN and CDR2 SYDVKM. CDR3 sequence (DNA): TGTGCCAGCCTCCCATCTGGGGGCTCCTACGAGCAGTACTTC. Residues: CASLPSGGSYEQYF.

This rearrangement joins TRBV15 to TRBJ2-1, with 8 bases lining up with TRBD2. CDR1 and CDR2 (germline): LNHNV, YYDKDF (reference sequence). The CDR3 contains 16 residues. With 1 base clipped from V and 7 bases from J, the junction kept 9 bases outside the gene matches. The CDR3 bases are TGTGCCACCAGCAGAGGGGGGACTAGAAGCCCAAATGAGCAGTTCTTC. The encoded protein is CATSRGGTRSPNEQFF.

This chain connects TRBV7-3 to TRBJ2-1, with 9 bases lining up with TRBD2. The CDR3 is 15 residues long. Germline V lookup: CDR1 SGHTA, CDR2 FQGTGA. The trim removed 1 base at V and 6 bases at J, leaving 4 bases unmatched. CDR3 residues: CASSLRAGGPNEQFF. CDR3 coding DNA: TGTGCCAGCAGCTTAAGAGCGGGGGGCCCCAATGAGCAGTTCTTC.

The V call is TRBV27, the J call TRBJ1-5; D uncertain. V was cut by 1 base and J by 3 bases, with 4 bases left in between. CDR1 and CDR2 from the germline V gene are MNHEY and SMNVEV (reference sequence). The CDR3 is 13 residues long. The CDR3 nucleotides are TGTGCCAGCAGTTTATATATCAATCAGCCCCAGCATTTT. This gives the protein CASSLYINQPQHF.

The chain combines TRBV7-2 with TRBJ2-4; maybe TRBD1 (8 bases). The CDR3 extends over 16 amino acids. V lost 5 bases to trimming and J lost 12 bases, with 26 bases between them. Germline V gene lookup returns CDR1 SGHTA and CDR2 FQGNSA. The CDR3 coding sequence is TGTGCCAGCAGCAAAGGCCGGGACAGGTGGCTAGCGGATCAGTACTTC. It encodes CASSKGRDRWLADQYF.

This clone was seen many times. The chain joins TRBV5-1 to TRBJ1-2; 8 positions agree with TRBD1. The CDR3 has 16 amino acids. J lost 6 bases, V lost 2 bases, and 12 bases had no gene match. Germline-derived CDR1 and CDR2 are SGHRS and YFSETQ. CDR3 bases: TGCGCCAGCAGCTTCGGTTCGGACAGGGAGAGAAATGGCTACACCTTC. This translates into CASSFGSDRERNGYTF.

This clone came up once. CDR3 bases: TGTGCCAGCAGCTTGGGGACAGGGGGCGATAAGAGAACTGAAGCTTTCTTT. Amino acids: CASSLGTGGDKRTEAFF. V gene TRBV5-6 combines with J gene TRBJ1-1, with 11 bases aligning to TRBD1. This CDR3 is built from 17 residues. Trimming cost V 0 bases and J 5 bases; bases outside gene matches: 9. Germline V gene lookup returns CDR1 SGHDT and CDR2 YYEEEE.

This clone was seen only a few times. The chain is built from TRBV30 and TRBJ1-1; D not resolved. V lost 1 base and J 3 bases, leaving 6 bases between the germline ends. The germline V gene has CDR1 GTSNPN and CDR2 SVGIG (reference sequence). This CDR3 is built from 12 residues. The CDR3 loop is CAWSGAHTEAFF. In nucleotides, the CDR3 is TGTGCCTGGAGTGGGGCCCACACTGAAGCTTTCTTT.

The rearrangement joins TRBV27 to TRBJ2-2; D is possibly TRBD1 (6 bases). The CDR3 is 15 residues long. Germline V gene sequence: CDR1 MNHEY, CDR2 SMNVEV (reference sequence). V lost 10 bases and J lost 6, with 21 bases in between. CDR3 DNA sequence: TGTGCCACGAAGCCAGGGGCTAGATACGCCGGGGAGCTGTTTTTT. Its translation: CATKPGARYAGELFF.

V and J are TRBV7-2 and TRBJ2-1; a possible D gene is TRBD1 (6 bases). The CDR3 spans 17 residues. Looked up from germline, CDR1 is SGHTA and CDR2 is FQGNSA. V was pared by 7 bases and J by 0 bases, with 19 bases between. Here the CDR3 reads CASKRDRQRSSYNEQFF. DNA for the CDR3: TGTGCCAGCAAACGCGACAGGCAAAGAAGCTCCTACAATGAGCAGTTCTTC.

In this sample, this clone turned up a few times. The V and J genes are TRBV11-3 and TRBJ1-2; D perhaps matches TRBD1 (5 bases). V lost 5 bases, J lost 1 base, and 14 bases lay in between. The CDR3 is made up of 15 amino acids. Germline V gene sequence: CDR1 SGHNT, CDR2 YENEEA. The CDR3 DNA reads TGTGCCAGCAGCGCAGCGACGACAGTTAACTATGGCTACACCTTC. Its protein is CASSAATTVNYGYTF.

The V call is TRBV5-1, the J call TRBJ2-5; possibly TRBD2 for D (6 bases). The CDR3 runs to 15 residues. Trimming removed 3 bases from V and 1 base from J, with 13 bases in between. Germline CDR1 is SGHRS and CDR2 is YFSETQ. The CDR3 DNA is TGCGCCAGCAGCTCCTCCGGGACTCCCCAAGAGACCCAGTACTTC. Translated: CASSSSGTPQETQYF.

This clone was detected only once. V and J are TRBV5-1 and TRBJ2-5, with D unresolved. This CDR3 contains 12 residues. Trimming took 7 bases from V and 2 from J, leaving 9 bases between them. CDR1 and CDR2 (germline): SGHRS, YFSETQ. The CDR3 sequence: CASSPRQETQYF. Here the CDR3 DNA reads TGCGCCAGCTCGCCCCGGCAAGAGACCCAGTACTTC.

This clone was detected only once. The chain employs TRBV6-5 and TRBJ2-7; TRBD2 is a possible D gene (6 bases). The V end was cut by 10 bases, the J end by 4 bases, with 11 bases between. Germline loops: CDR1 MNHEY, CDR2 SVGAGI. This CDR3 spans 11 amino acids. The CDR3 sequence: CATAREYEQYF. The CDR3, as DNA: TGTGCCACTGCCCGGGAGTACGAGCAGTACTTC.

The chain carries TRBV29-1 and TRBJ2-7; 9 nucleotides match TRBD1. Germline V gene sequence: CDR1 SQVTM, CDR2 ANQGSEA. This CDR3 region has 14 residues. V lost 4 bases and J lost 4; bases outside the gene matches: 8. Here the CDR3 reads CSVGPGTGNYEQYF. The CDR3 nucleotides read TGCAGCGTTGGCCCAGGGACAGGGAATTACGAGCAGTACTTC.

Written as DNA, the CDR3 is TGCGCCAGCAGCTTGCAGGGAGGGGGTCTCTACGAGCAGTACTTC. As protein: CASSLQGGGLYEQYF. The genes are TRBV5-1 and TRBJ2-7; weak D call: TRBD2 (7 bases). Trimming pared 1 base from V and 3 bases from J, leaving 14 bases between. The CDR3 extends over 15 amino acids. Germline CDR1 is SGHRS and CDR2 is YFSETQ.

V usage is TRBV6-5 and J usage is TRBJ1-6, with a possible D match to TRBD1 (5 bases). In germline, CDR1 is MNHEY, CDR2 SVGAGI. Trimming took 7 bases from V and 7 from J, leaving 17 bases between them. This CDR3 spans 15 amino acids. CDR3 nucleotides: TGTGCCAGCACAAAGGGGCAAGTTTCGAATTCACCCCTCCACTTT. This gives the protein CASTKGQVSNSPLHF.

The chain links TRBV28 to TRBJ2-7; no clear D. The V end was cut by 6 bases, the J end by 2 bases, with 14 bases between. Germline values: CDR1 MDHEN, CDR2 SYDVKM. There are 14 residues in the CDR3. For the CDR3, the DNA is TGTGCCAGCAGCTATACACAAGTCGCCTACGAGCAGTACTTC. Its translation: CASSYTQVAYEQYF.